This entry concerns a single T cell receptor (beta chain). There are 19 residues in the CDR3. With 0 bases clipped from V and 11 bases from J, the junction kept 19 bases outside the gene matches. Germline V gives CDR1 SEHNR, CDR2 FQNEAQ (reference sequence). The record originates from a study of blood T cell repertoires in COVID-19. Study at large: Sample material is recorded as cDNA or gDNA derived from T cells, B-cell-depleted T cells, or PBMCs.

One Seattle source followed patients from active infection through their disease course. In the authors' workflow: Amplification of reference gene primers provided the estimated nucleated cell counts. Sequencing was performed with immunoSEQ multiplex PCR; in TCRdb, only in-frame clones are kept and a portion is missing. The D gene and trimming were derived from the DNA, and the V and J assignments and clone size from that table. This table holds some 200,000 clones, more than 80% found once. The origin of this receptor is a woman older than 75 with COVID-19, enrolled during active disease. The J gene is TRBJ2-1, the V gene TRBV7-9, with TRBD2 matching 10 bases. Sequenced input: peripheral blood. CDR3 nucleotides: TGTGCCAGCAGCTTAGCGGACCCCTCTAGCGGGAGCATCCCCCCAAAGCAGTTCTTC. Amino acid sequence: CASSLADPSSGSIPPKQFF.